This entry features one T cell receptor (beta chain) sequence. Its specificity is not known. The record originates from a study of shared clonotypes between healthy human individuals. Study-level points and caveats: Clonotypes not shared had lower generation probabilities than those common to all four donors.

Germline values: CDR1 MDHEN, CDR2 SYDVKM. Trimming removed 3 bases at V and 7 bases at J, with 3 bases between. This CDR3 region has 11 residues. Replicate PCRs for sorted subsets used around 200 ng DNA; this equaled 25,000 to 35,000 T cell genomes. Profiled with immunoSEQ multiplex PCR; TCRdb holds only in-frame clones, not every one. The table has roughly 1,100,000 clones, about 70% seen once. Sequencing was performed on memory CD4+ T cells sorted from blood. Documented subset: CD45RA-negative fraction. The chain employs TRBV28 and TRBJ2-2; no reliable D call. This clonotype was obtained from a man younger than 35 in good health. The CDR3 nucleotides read TGTGCCAGCAGTTTTATCGGGGAGCTGTTTTTT. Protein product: CASSFIGELFF.